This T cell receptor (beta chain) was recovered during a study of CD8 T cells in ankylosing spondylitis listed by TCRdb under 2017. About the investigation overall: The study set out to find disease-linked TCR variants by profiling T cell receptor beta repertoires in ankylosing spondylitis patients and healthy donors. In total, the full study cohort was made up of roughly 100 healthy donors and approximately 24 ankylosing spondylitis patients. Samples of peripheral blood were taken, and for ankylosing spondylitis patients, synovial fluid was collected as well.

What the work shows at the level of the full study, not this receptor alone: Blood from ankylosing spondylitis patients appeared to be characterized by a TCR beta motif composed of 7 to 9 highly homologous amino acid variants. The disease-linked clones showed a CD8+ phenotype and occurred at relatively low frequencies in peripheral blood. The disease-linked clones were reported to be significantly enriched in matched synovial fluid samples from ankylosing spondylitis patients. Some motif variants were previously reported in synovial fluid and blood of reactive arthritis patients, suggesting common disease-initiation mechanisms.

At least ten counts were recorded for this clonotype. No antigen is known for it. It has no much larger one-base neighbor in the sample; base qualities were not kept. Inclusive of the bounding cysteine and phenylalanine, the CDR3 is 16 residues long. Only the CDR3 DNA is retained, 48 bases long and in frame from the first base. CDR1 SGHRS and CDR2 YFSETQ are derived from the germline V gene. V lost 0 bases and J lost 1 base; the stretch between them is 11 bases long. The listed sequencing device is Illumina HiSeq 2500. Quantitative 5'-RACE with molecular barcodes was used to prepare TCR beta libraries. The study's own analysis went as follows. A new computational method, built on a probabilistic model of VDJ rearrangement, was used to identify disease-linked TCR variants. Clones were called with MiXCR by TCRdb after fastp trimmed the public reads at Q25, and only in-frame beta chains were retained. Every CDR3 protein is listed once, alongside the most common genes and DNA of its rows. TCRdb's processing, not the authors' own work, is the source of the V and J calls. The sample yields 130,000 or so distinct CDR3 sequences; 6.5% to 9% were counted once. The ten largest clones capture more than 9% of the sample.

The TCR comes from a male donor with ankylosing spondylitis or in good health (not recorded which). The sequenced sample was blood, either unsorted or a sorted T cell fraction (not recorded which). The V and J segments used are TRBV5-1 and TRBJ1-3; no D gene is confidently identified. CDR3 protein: CASSLAAGGSGNTIYF. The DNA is TGCGCCAGCAGCTTGGCGGCGGGAGGGTCTGGAAACACCATATATTTT.